This T cell receptor beta chain appears in the sequencing data of a study of CD8+ T cells in alopecia areata. Sample treatment: oral pan-JAK inhibitor, 5-10 mg twice daily. The germline CDR1 and CDR2 sequences are LNHNV and YYDKDF (reference sequence). The V and J ends lost 6 bases and 6 bases respectively, with 12 bases between them. This CDR3 is 13 amino acids long. Extraction and reverse transcription of RNA yielded cDNA as the sequencing template. Measured with immunoSEQ multiplex PCR; TCRdb has only the in-frame clones, and not every one. In the table there are some 200,000 clones, 60% of which are singletons.

The clonotype comes from a human donor with alopecia areata. The rearrangement joins TRBV15 to TRBJ1-5; D is possibly TRBD1 (6 bases). The material sequenced was CD4+ T cells sorted from blood, taken at week 4, from a patient treated with tofacitinib. The CDR3 region is CATRRGAVQPQHF. CDR3 coding DNA: TGTGCCACCAGACGGGGGGCGGTTCAGCCCCAGCATTTT.